The clone carrying this T cell receptor beta chain was seen a few times. The CDR3 consists of 13 residues. V shed 7 bases and J shed 2 bases, with 11 bases lying between them. Germline V gene data show CDR1 as MNHEY and CDR2 as SVGEGT. This sample was included in a study of T-cell memory formation after mild COVID-19. TCRdb called the 5' RACE reads again in MiXCR, with one record for every CDR3 protein. The table shows 200,000 to 250,000 distinct CDR3 sequences, with roughly 9.4% occurring only once. This sequence was found in a man aged 18 to 30 who had mild COVID-19 (a few samples of this study predate the infection). Cell type and time point are not known. The sequencing sample was made of PBMCs or a T cell subset sorted from them (not recorded which). The V and J genes are TRBV6-2 or TRBV6-3 and TRBJ2-5; D not certain. The DNA of the CDR3 is TGTGCCAGCACCCCTTTGGAACAAGAGACCCAGTACTTC. Translated: CASTPLEQETQYF.